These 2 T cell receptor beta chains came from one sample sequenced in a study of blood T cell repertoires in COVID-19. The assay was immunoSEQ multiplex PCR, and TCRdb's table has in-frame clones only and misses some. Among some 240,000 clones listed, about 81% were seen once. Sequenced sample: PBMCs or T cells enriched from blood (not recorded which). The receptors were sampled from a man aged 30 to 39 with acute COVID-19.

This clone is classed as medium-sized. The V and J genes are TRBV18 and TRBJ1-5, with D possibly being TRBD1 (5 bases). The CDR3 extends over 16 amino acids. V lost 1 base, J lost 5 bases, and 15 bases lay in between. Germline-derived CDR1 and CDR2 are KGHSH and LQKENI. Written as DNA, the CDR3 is TGTGCCAGCTCACCACGACCGGACACTTCATATCAGCCCCAGCATTTT. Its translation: CASSPRPDTSYQPQHF.

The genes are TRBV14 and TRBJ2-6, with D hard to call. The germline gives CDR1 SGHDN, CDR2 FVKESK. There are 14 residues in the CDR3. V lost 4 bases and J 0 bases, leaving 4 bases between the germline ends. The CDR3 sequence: CASSRSSGANVLTF. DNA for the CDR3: TGTGCCAGCAGCCGTAGCTCTGGGGCCAACGTCCTGACTTTC.